This TCR beta chain was observed in a study of blood T cells in healthy people across ages. Germline V lookup: CDR1 SGDLS, CDR2 YYNGEE. CDR3 length: 16 amino acids. Trimming at V came to 0 bases and at J to 2 bases, leaving 6 bases not matched to a gene. PCR was performed a second time for about 7 to 11 cycles using a sample-barcoded 5' primer and a J-beta primer mix. A single record per CDR3 protein comes from TCRdb applying MiXCR to the 5' RACE reads. Of over a million distinct CDR3 sequences in the sample, roughly 43% were seen once. What was sequenced was blood. This clonotype originated in a woman aged 18 to 35 in good health. The V and J genes are TRBV9 and TRBJ2-3; 7 nucleotides agree with TRBD2. The CDR3 DNA sequence: TGTGCCAGCAGCGTAGGGTTGCGGGGGTACACAGATACGCAGTATTTT. Its protein product is CASSVGLRGYTDTQYF.